The 31 T cell receptor beta chains presented below share a single source sample, sequenced in a study of T cells expressing NK-cell markers. TCRdb processed the 5' RACE reads again and assigns one entry to each CDR3 protein, with no DNA. This repertoire includes fewer than 200,000 distinct CDR3 sequences. Specimen: blood T cells: a sorted CD56 or NKG2C T cell subset, CD4+ or CD8+ T cells, or bulk PBMC T cells (not recorded which). These receptors all come from a woman aged 18 to 75 in good health.

V and J are TRBV5-4 and TRBJ2-5; TCRdb reports TRBD1, a call that lacks DNA to check it against. Germline CDR1 is SGHNT and CDR2 is YYREEE (reference sequence). The CDR3 totals 15 residues. This chain's CDR3 is CASSPSGTGQETQYF. The entire variable domain, with the rest obtained from reference TRBV5-4 and TRBJ2-5, is as follows: ETGVTQSPTHLIKTRGQQVTLRCSSQSGHNTVSWYQQALGQGPQFIFQYYREEENGRGNFPPRFSGLQFPNYSSELNVNALELDDSALYLCASSPSGTGQETQYFGPGTRLLVL.

The J gene is TRBJ2-6, the V gene TRBV19. This CDR3 contains 14 residues. Germline values: CDR1 LNHDA, CDR2 SQIVND (reference sequence). This CDR3 reads CVSIGNSGANVLTF.

The rearrangement links TRBV29-1 to TRBJ2-5; without DNA, the TCRdb call of TRBD1 cannot be checked. CDR3 length equals 14 residues. Germline V gene sequence: CDR1 SQVTM, CDR2 ANQGSEA. CDR3 amino acids: CSVAPWTEQETQYF.

The chain uses TRBV2 and TRBJ2-1; the TCRdb D gene call, TRBD1, has no DNA to confirm it. CDR1 and CDR2 (germline): SNHLY, FYNNEI. The CDR3 totals 15 residues. The CDR3 sequence: CASSDRQVIYNEQFF.

The chain couples TRBV12-3 or TRBV12-4 to TRBJ2-3; TCRdb designates TRBD1, a call that cannot be tested without DNA. The CDR3 sequence is 14 residues long. The CDR3 spells CASGDRTPTDTQYF.

The V call is TRBV24-1, the J call TRBJ2-1. The germline V gene encodes CDR1 KGHDR and CDR2 SFDVKD. CDR3 length equals 11 residues. The CDR3 reads CATSLYNEQFF.

The genes are TRBV4-1 and TRBJ1-1. The length of the CDR3 is 13 residues. Germline lookup yields CDR1 MGHRA and CDR2 YSYEKL. CDR3 in amino acids: CASSQVSKTEAFF.

V gene TRBV14 combines with J gene TRBJ1-6; TCRdb's D gene call, TRBD1, goes unchecked for lack of DNA. The CDR3 has 14 amino acids. CDR1 SGHDN and CDR2 FVKESK come from the germline V gene. This CDR3 reads CASSLRGANSPLHF.

This sequence joins TRBV7-3 and TRBJ2-7. The CDR3 consists of 14 residues. Germline V gene sequence: CDR1 SGHTA, CDR2 FQGTGA. CDR3 sequence: CASSLSQPSDEQYF.

The chain couples TRBV9 to TRBJ1-1. CDR3 size: 15 residues. Germline V gene data show CDR1 as SGDLS and CDR2 as YYNGEE. The CDR3 reads CASRAPGTTNTEAFF.

The chain couples TRBV7-8 to TRBJ2-2; TCRdb outputs TRBD2, but without DNA this stays unchecked. The CDR3 spans 15 residues. The germline V gene encodes CDR1 SGHVS and CDR2 FQNEAQ. The CDR3: CASSLDFPATGELFF. Variable domain in full (rest from reference TRBV7-8 and TRBJ2-2): GAGVSQSPRYKVAKRGQDVALRCDPISGHVSLFWYQQALGQGPEFLTYFQNEAQLDKSGLPSDRFFAERPEGSVSTLKIQRTQQEDSAVYLCASSLDFPATGELFFGEGSRLTVL.

This rearrangement joins TRBV5-1 to TRBJ2-1; TCRdb's D call, TRBD1, is unchecked because there is no DNA. The germline gives CDR1 SGHRS, CDR2 YFSETQ. The CDR3 is 14 amino acids. CDR3 amino acids: CASSLLGVYNEQFF.

The V gene is TRBV4-1, the J gene TRBJ2-1; TCRdb picks TRBD1, but there is no DNA to check that call. From germline, CDR1 is MGHRA and CDR2 YSYEKL. The CDR3 length is 16 residues. CDR3 sequence: CASSPRTGARNNEQFF.

The chain recombines TRBV11-2 with TRBJ2-3; TCRdb designates TRBD1, a call that cannot be tested without DNA. This CDR3 is 16 amino acids long. Germline loops: CDR1 SGHAT, CDR2 FQNNGV. The CDR3 is CASSFIRGGHTDTQYF.

The chain joins TRBV6-5 to TRBJ2-2; TCRdb reports TRBD2, a call that lacks DNA to check it against. The CDR3 has 18 residues. The germline V gene has CDR1 MNHEY and CDR2 SVGAGI. CDR3 sequence: CASSYGGLEGGRGGELFF.

The chain joins TRBV7-2 to TRBJ2-1; checking the TCRdb D call of TRBD2 is not possible without DNA. Germline V gene lookup returns CDR1 SGHTA and CDR2 FQGNSA. The CDR3 is 16 amino acids. Here the CDR3 reads CASSLSRLAGYVEQFF.

This chain links TRBV25-1 with TRBJ1-2; the D call of TRBD1 rests on TCRdb alone, since no DNA is present to check it. Per the germline V gene, CDR1 is MGHDK and CDR2 is SYGVNS. The CDR3 spans 12 residues. This chain's CDR3 is CASRDRANGYTF.

The CDR3 sequence: CASSPGLAASGTQYF. The V gene is TRBV6-2 or TRBV6-3, the J gene TRBJ2-5; TCRdb indicates TRBD2, and absent DNA this call remains unverified. The length of the CDR3 is 15 residues. The V gene's germline CDR1 is MNHEY and CDR2 SVGEGT.

The chain has TRBV5-5 and TRBJ1-1; TCRdb selects TRBD1, and the lack of DNA leaves this call unchecked. The CDR3 loop spans 16 amino acids. Germline V gene sequence: CDR1 SGHKS, CDR2 YYEKEE (reference sequence). The CDR3 reads CASSPGGVWGNTEAFF.

V is TRBV7-6 and J is TRBJ2-1; TCRdb calls TRBD2, which cannot be checked without DNA. CDR1 is SGHVS, CDR2 FNYEAQ, per germline. CDR3 length: 13 amino acids. The CDR3 loop is CASIGLEDNEQFF.

The chain has TRBV12-3 or TRBV12-4 and TRBJ2-1; TCRdb lists TRBD2, though no DNA is available to test this call. CDR3 length: 11 residues. The CDR3 protein is CASKASGEQFF.

The chain uses TRBV5-5 and TRBJ1-3. The CDR3 covers 15 residues. Germline CDR1 is SGHKS and CDR2 is YYEKEE (reference sequence). This CDR3 is CASSFEEVFGNTIYF. The full variable domain, with the rest looked up from reference TRBV5-5 and TRBJ1-3, is DAGVTQSPTHLIKTRGQQVTLRCSPISGHKSVSWYQQVLGQGPQFIFQYYEKEERGRGNFPDRFSARQFPNYSSELNVNALLLGDSALYLCASSFEEVFGNTIYFGEGSWLTVV.

The chain has TRBV7-9 and TRBJ2-1; TCRdb picks TRBD2, but there is no DNA to check that call. CDR1 is SEHNR and CDR2 is FQNEAQ in the germline V gene (reference sequence). This CDR3 spans 16 amino acids. The CDR3 loop is CASSRGLARSYNEQFF.

V is TRBV20-1 and J is TRBJ2-7; the TCRdb call, TRBD2, lacks DNA for checking. Germline V gene lookup returns CDR1 DFQATT and CDR2 SNEGSKA (reference sequence). This CDR3 has 14 residues. The CDR3 loop reads CSAGTSGGPYEQYF.

This rearrangement joins TRBV2 to TRBJ1-6; the TRBD1 assignment by TCRdb is unverifiable without DNA. The germline CDR1 and CDR2 sequences are SNHLY and FYNNEI. The CDR3 covers 13 residues. CDR3 sequence reads: CARQDSDNSPLHF.

The chain combines TRBV10-3 with TRBJ2-1; no DNA is available, so the TRBD1 call from TCRdb remains unchecked. Germline-derived CDR1 and CDR2 are ENHRY and SYGVKD. The CDR3 consists of 16 residues. The CDR3 protein is CAIGGRTGRAYNEQFF.

The gene calls are TRBV6-1 and TRBJ1-1. The CDR3 contains 14 residues. Germline V lookup: CDR1 MNHNS, CDR2 SASEGT. CDR3 protein: CASSEGLMNTEAFF.

V and J are TRBV7-2 and TRBJ2-2; TCRdb proposes TRBD2, but this gene call is untestable without DNA. The CDR3 covers 15 residues. Germline CDR1 SGHTA, CDR2 FQGNSA. The CDR3 sequence is CASSLAQRSTGELFF.

The V gene is TRBV4-1, the J gene TRBJ2-5. The CDR3 spans 17 residues. Germline values: CDR1 MGHRA, CDR2 YSYEKL. This CDR3 reads CASSQDLSVYEKETQYF.

The rearrangement links TRBV12-3 or TRBV12-4 to TRBJ1-4; the D call from TCRdb, TRBD1, cannot be confirmed without DNA. The CDR3 loop spans 16 amino acids. CDR3 region: CASSLQGTGLNEKLFF.

The chain links TRBV29-1 to TRBJ1-1. Germline-derived CDR1 and CDR2 are SQVTM and ANQGSEA. There are 13 residues in the CDR3. CDR3 in amino acids: CSVEAGPNTEAFF.